This T cell receptor (beta chain) derives from a study of blood T cell repertoires in COVID-19. Clones were read by immunoSEQ multiplex PCR, and TCRdb kept only the in-frame ones, dropping some. The sample holds a few hundred thousand clones, 75% to 85% seen once. The CDR3 contains 15 residues. V was clipped by 4 bases and J by 4 bases, with 13 bases between them. Germline-derived CDR1 and CDR2 are SGHDN and FVKESK. The source of this sequence is a woman in her 70s with COVID-19, enrolled during active disease. Specimen: peripheral blood. The V and J genes are TRBV14 and TRBJ2-2, with D perhaps matching TRBD1 (5 bases). This CDR3 is CASSPWHRSTGELFF. CDR3 DNA: TGTGCCAGCAGCCCGTGGCACAGGAGCACCGGGGAGCTGTTTTTT.